This T cell receptor beta chain comes out of a study of cytomegalovirus exposure and HLA in healthy donors. Study-level findings and limits: V- and J-gene trimming of TCR beta was linked (in a later analysis) to a missense DCLRE1C variant. Researchers reported from a later analysis that most CMV-associated TCR beta chains appeared HLA-restricted.

This CDR3 comprises 14 residues. Germline values: CDR1 SGHRS, CDR2 YFSETQ. V shed 4 bases and J 3 bases; nucleotides not matched to a gene: 2. For this clone: The target antigen is unknown.

This PCR relied on a set of 60 Vbeta primers and 13 Jbeta primers. The data were produced by immunoSEQ multiplex PCR, yet TCRdb's version contains in-frame clones alone and is incomplete. Altogether about 120,000 clones are present, approximately 75% being singletons, with the ten largest covering about 5%. The rearrangement links TRBV5-1 to TRBJ1-4; 8 bases match TRBD1. This sequence was found in a man aged 45-60 years in good health and CMV-seropositive. Source material: PBMCs. CDR3 DNA: TGCGCCAGCAGCCCACAGGGGGCTAATGAAAAACTGTTTTTT. Translated: CASSPQGANEKLFF.